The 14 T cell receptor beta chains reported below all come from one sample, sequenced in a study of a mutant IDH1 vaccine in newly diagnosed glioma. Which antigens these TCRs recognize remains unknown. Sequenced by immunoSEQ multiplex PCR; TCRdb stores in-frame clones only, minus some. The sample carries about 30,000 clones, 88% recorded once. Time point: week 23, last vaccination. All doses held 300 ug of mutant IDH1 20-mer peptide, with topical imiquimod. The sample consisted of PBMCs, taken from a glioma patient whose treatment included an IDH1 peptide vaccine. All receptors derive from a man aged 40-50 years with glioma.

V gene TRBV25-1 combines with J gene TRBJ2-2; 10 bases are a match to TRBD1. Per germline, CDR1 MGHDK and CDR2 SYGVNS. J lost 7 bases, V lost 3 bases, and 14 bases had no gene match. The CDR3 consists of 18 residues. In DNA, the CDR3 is TGTGCCAGCAGTGATATCGGAAGGGGACAGGGGTATCACGGGGAGCTGTTTTTT. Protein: CASSDIGRGQGYHGELFF.

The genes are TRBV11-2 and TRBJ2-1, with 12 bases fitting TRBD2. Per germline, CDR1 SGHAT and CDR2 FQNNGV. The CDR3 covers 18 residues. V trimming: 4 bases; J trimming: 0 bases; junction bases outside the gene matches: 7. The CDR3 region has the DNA TGTGCCAGCAGCTCAGGGACTAGCGGGTCGAGCTCCTACAATGAGCAGTTCTTC. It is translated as CASSSGTSGSSSYNEQFF. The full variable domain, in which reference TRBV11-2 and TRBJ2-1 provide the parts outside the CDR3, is EAGVAQSPRYKIIEKRQSVAFWCNPISGHATLYWYQQILGQGPKLLIQFQNNGVVDDSQLPKDRFSAERLKGVDSTLKIQPAKLEDSAVYLCASSSGTSGSSSYNEQFFGPGTRLTVL.

The CDR3: CASTMGRDQPQHF. Written as DNA, the CDR3 is TGTGCCAGCACCATGGGGAGGGACCAGCCCCAGCATTTT. This chain connects TRBV5-6 to TRBJ1-5; TRBD1 might be the D (5 bases). From germline, CDR1 is SGHDT and CDR2 YYEEEE. The CDR3 is 13 residues long. V was clipped by 6 bases and J by 7 bases, with 14 bases between them.

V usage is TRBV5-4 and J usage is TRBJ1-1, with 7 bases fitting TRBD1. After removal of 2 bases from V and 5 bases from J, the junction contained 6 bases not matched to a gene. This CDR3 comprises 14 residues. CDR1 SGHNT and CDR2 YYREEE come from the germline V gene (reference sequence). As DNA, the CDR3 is TGTGCCAGCAGCTTAAAGGGGGCAGGTACTGAAGCTTTCTTT. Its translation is CASSLKGAGTEAFF.

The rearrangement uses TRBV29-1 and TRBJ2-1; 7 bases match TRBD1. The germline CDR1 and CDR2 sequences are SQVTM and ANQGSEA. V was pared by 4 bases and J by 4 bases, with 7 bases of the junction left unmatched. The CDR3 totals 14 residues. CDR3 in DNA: TGCAGCGTTGTACTCGGACAGGCGTACAATGAGCAGTTCTTC. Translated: CSVVLGQAYNEQFF.

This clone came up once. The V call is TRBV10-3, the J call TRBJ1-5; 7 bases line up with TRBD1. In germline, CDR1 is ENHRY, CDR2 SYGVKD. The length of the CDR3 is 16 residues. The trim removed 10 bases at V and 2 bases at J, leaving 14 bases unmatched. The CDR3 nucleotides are TGTGCCACGCTTCCCCCTGACAGGGAAGGCAATCAGCCCCAGCATTTT. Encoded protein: CATLPPDREGNQPQHF.

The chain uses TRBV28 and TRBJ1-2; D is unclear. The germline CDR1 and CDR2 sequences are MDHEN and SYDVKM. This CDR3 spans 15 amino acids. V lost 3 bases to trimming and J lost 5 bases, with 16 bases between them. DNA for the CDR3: TGTGCCAGCAGTTTTACGGTTTCCGCGTCGTATGGCTACACCTTC. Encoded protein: CASSFTVSASYGYTF.

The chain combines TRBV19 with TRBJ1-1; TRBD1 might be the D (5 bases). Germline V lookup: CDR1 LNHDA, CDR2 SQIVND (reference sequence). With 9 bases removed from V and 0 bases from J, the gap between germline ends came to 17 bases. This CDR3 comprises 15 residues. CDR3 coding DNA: TGTGCCAGCCGAAGCCAGGGTCAAATGAACACTGAAGCTTTCTTT. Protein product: CASRSQGQMNTEAFF.

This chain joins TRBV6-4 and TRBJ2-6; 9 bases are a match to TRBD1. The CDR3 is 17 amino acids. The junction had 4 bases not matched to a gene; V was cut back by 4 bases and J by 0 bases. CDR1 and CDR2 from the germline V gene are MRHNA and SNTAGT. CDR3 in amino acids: CASSAGQGFSGANVLTF. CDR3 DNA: TGTGCCAGCAGTGCGGGACAGGGCTTCTCTGGGGCCAACGTCCTGACTTTC.

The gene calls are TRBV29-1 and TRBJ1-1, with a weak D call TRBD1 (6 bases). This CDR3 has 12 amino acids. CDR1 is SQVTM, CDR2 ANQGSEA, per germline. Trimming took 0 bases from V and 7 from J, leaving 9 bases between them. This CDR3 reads CSVEEQGIEAFF. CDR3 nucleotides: TGCAGCGTTGAAGAACAGGGAATTGAAGCTTTCTTT. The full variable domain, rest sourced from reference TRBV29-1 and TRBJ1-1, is SAVISQKPSRDICQRGTSLTIQCQVDSQVTMMFWYRQQPGQSLTLIATANQGSEATYESGFVIDKFPISRPNLTFSTLTVSNMSPEDSSIYLCSVEEQGIEAFFGQGTRLTVV.

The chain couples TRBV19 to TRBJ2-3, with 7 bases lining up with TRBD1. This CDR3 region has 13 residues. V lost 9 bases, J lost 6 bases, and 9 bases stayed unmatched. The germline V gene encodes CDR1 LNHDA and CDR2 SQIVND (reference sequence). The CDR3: CASGTAGTDTQYF. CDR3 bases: TGTGCCAGCGGGACAGCCGGTACGGATACGCAGTATTTT.

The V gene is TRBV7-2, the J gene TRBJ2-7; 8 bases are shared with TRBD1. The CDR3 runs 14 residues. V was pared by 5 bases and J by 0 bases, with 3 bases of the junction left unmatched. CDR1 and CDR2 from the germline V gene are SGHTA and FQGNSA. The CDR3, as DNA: TGTGCCAGCAGCCACGGACAGGGCTCCTACGAGCAGTACTTC. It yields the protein CASSHGQGSYEQYF.

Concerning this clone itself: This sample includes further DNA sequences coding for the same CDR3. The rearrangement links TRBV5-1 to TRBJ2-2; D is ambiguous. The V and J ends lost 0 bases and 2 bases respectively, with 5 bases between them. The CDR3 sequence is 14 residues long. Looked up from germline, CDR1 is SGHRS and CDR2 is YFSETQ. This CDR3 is CASSLEGNTGELFF. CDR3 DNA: TGCGCCAGCAGCTTGGAAGGAAACACCGGGGAGCTGTTTTTT. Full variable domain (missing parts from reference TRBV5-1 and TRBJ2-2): KAGVTQTPRYLIKTRGQQVTLSCSPISGHRSVSWYQQTPGQGLQFLFEYFSETQRNKGNFPGRFSGRQFSNSRSEMNVSTLELGDSALYLCASSLEGNTGELFFGEGSRLTVL.

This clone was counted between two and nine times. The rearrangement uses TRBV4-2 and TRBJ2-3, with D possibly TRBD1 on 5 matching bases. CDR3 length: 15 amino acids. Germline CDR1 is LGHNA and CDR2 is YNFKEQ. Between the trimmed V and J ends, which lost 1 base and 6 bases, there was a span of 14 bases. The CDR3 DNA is TGTGCCAGCAGCCAAGGTAACAGGTCTCCGGATACGCAGTATTTT. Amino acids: CASSQGNRSPDTQYF.